Each of the 10 T cell receptor beta chains below was sequenced from the same sample in a study of blood T cell repertoires in COVID-19. TCRdb's table, derived via immunoSEQ multiplex PCR, lists solely in-frame clones and lacks some. Of approximately 100,000 clones in the sample, around nine tenths were seen once. Sequences were obtained from peripheral blood. The receptor set was obtained from a man aged 65 to 79 with acute or convalescent COVID-19.

The J gene is TRBJ2-7, the V gene TRBV9, with D possibly TRBD2 on 6 matching bases. The length of the CDR3 is 16 residues. Germline-derived CDR1 and CDR2 are SGDLS and YYNGEE. With 0 bases removed from V and 2 bases from J, the gap between germline ends came to 15 bases. CDR3 coding DNA: TGTGCCAGCAGCGTAGGCGGAGGGATCCTTGCCTACGAGCAGTACTTC. Its protein is CASSVGGGILAYEQYF.

This sequence joins TRBV9 and TRBJ2-3, with a weak D call TRBD2 (6 bases). Deletions cut 3 bases from V and 4 bases from J, with 6 bases between. From germline, CDR1 is SGDLS and CDR2 YYNGEE. This CDR3 is 12 amino acids long. The CDR3 DNA reads TGTGCCAGCAGCGGGGAGGCAGATACGCAGTATTTT. This sequence encodes CASSGEADTQYF.

The chain recombines TRBV7-9 with TRBJ1-2, with TRBD1 identical over 7 bases. Germline lookup yields CDR1 SEHNR and CDR2 FQNEAQ (reference sequence). V lost 5 bases and J lost 8; bases outside the gene matches: 8. The CDR3 is 13 amino acids. The CDR3 DNA is TGTGCCAGCAGCCGAGACAGGGTTAGGGGCTACACCTTC. This sequence encodes CASSRDRVRGYTF.

The CDR3, as DNA: TGCGCCAGCAGCCCTAGTGGATCCGGGGAGCTGTTTTTT. Protein: CASSPSGSGELFF. The chain carries TRBV5-1 and TRBJ2-2; D call uncertain. V lost 4 bases and J lost 6, with 10 bases in between. Germline V CDR1 and CDR2: SGHRS, YFSETQ. CDR3 length: 13 residues.

The chain links TRBV10-3 to TRBJ1-6; the match to TRBD1 covers 10 bases. Germline loops: CDR1 ENHRY, CDR2 SYGVKD. The V and J ends lost 6 bases and 5 bases, in that order; junction bases with no gene match: 4. There are 15 residues in the CDR3. CDR3 sequence (DNA): TGTGCCATCAGGATGGGGACAGGGGATAATTCACCCCTCCACTTT. As protein: CAIRMGTGDNSPLHF.

The chain uses TRBV4-1 and TRBJ2-2; 7 bases align to TRBD1. With V trimmed by 6 bases and J by 0 bases, 7 bases remained unmatched. The CDR3 runs to 16 residues. Germline CDR1 reads MGHRA; CDR2 reads YSYEKL. The CDR3 DNA reads as TGCGCCAGCAGTCAAACCGGGACAGCGAACACCGGGGAGCTGTTTTTT. Residues: CASSQTGTANTGELFF.

The chain couples TRBV5-6 to TRBJ2-1; 7 positions match TRBD1. V lost 4 bases to trimming and J lost 3 bases; unmatched junction nucleotides: 7. Germline CDR1 and CDR2: SGHDT and YYEEEE. This CDR3 region has 15 residues. CDR3 DNA sequence: TGTGCCAGCAGCCAACAGACAGGGTTCTACAATGAGCAGTTCTTC. It encodes CASSQQTGFYNEQFF. Filled out from reference TRBV5-6 and TRBJ2-1, the complete variable domain reads DAGVTQSPTHLIKTRGQQVTLRCSPKSGHDTVSWYQQALGQGPQFIFQYYEEEERQRGNFPDRFSGHQFPNYSSELNVNALLLGDSALYLCASSQQTGFYNEQFFGPGTRLTVL.

The chain employs TRBV6-1 and TRBJ1-3; 12 bases line up with TRBD1. CDR1 MNHNS and CDR2 SASEGT come from the germline V gene. This CDR3 is built from 17 residues. V was clipped by 4 bases and J by 4 bases; unmatched bases: 8. The CDR3 loop is CASSVSGTGGAGNTIYF. The CDR3 nucleotides read TGTGCCAGCAGTGTTTCCGGGACAGGGGGCGCGGGAAACACCATATATTTT.

The CDR3 DNA reads as TGTGCCAGCAGCAGATCAGGCGCCTACGAGCAGTACGTC. Amino acids: CASSRSGAYEQYV. The V call is TRBV11-1, the J call TRBJ2-7; D is unresolved. Per the germline V gene, CDR1 is SGHAT and CDR2 is FQDESV (reference sequence). V lost 5 bases and J lost 2, with 10 bases in between. This CDR3 is 13 amino acids long.

The genes are TRBV6-5 and TRBJ2-7; 9 bases fit TRBD1. The CDR3 is 15 amino acids. The J segment lost 5 bases and the V segment lost 1 base, leaving 6 bases of the junction unmatched. CDR1 and CDR2 (germline): MNHEY, SVGAGI. CDR3 sequence: CASSYFGTGIDEQYF. The CDR3 nucleotides read TGTGCCAGCAGTTACTTCGGGACAGGGATCGACGAGCAGTACTTC.